This is a list of T cell receptor beta chains from one sample in a study of T cell changes during pregnancy in multiple sclerosis. Method: immunoSEQ multiplex PCR; TCRdb's copy keeps in-frame clones and lacks some. The sample has approximately 73,000 clones; over 85% are singletons. The input for sequencing was CD4+ T cells from peripheral blood mononuclear cells, taken before pregnancy. These receptors were collected from a female donor with multiple sclerosis, enrolled in a pregnancy study. CDR3s include the opening cysteine and the closing phenylalanine or tryptophan. The D gene is left open where the match is weak. Clone sizes are given selectively: once, few, many, or a class where the clone is expanded.

cdr3_nt: TGTGCCAGCAGTGGTGGACTAGCGGGAGGATTTGCAGATACGCAGTATTTT
cdr3_aa: CASSGGLAGGFADTQYF
d_call: TRBD2
v_call: TRBV19
clone_size: NA
j_call: TRBJ2-3

cdr3_nt: TGCGCCAGCAGCAGCTCGGGGGGGAACACTGAAGCTTTCTTT
cdr3_aa: CASSSSGGNTEAFF
d_call: NA
v_call: TRBV5-1
clone_size: NA
j_call: TRBJ1-1

cdr3_nt: TGCGCCAGCAGCCCAGGACAGGGGTGGACCCAGTACTTC
cdr3_aa: CASSPGQGWTQYF
d_call: TRBD1
v_call: TRBV5-1
clone_size: once
j_call: TRBJ2-5

cdr3_nt: TGCGCCAGCAGCTGGGGGACAGCTCAAGAGACCCAGTACTTC
cdr3_aa: CASSWGTAQETQYF
d_call: TRBD1
v_call: TRBV5-1
clone_size: NA
j_call: TRBJ2-5

cdr3_nt: TGTGCCATCAGCTGGACTCCCGTTGACGCCGGGGAGCTGTTTTTT
cdr3_aa: CAISWTPVDAGELFF
d_call: NA
v_call: TRBV10-3
clone_size: NA
j_call: TRBJ2-2

cdr3_nt: TGTGCCAGTAGTAACCGGGACAGTGATAACTATGGCTACACCTTC
cdr3_aa: CASSNRDSDNYGYTF
d_call: TRBD1
v_call: TRBV19
clone_size: NA
j_call: TRBJ1-2

cdr3_nt: TGTGCCAGCAGTTCACAAGCCTACAATGAGCAGTTCTTC
cdr3_aa: CASSSQAYNEQFF
d_call: NA
v_call: TRBV27
clone_size: NA
j_call: TRBJ2-1

cdr3_nt: TGTGCCAGCAGGGAGGGTTTGCAGCCCCAGCATTTT
cdr3_aa: CASREGLQPQHF
d_call: NA
v_call: TRBV28
clone_size: NA
j_call: TRBJ1-5

cdr3_nt: TGCAGCGTTGTCTCGGACAAGTATGGCTACACCTTC
cdr3_aa: CSVVSDKYGYTF
d_call: NA
v_call: TRBV29-1
clone_size: NA
j_call: TRBJ1-2

cdr3_nt: TGTGCCAGCAAGTCCCAGACAGGGGCGGTAAAACTGTTTTTT
cdr3_aa: CASKSQTGAVKLFF
d_call: TRBD1
v_call: TRBV6-5
clone_size: NA
j_call: TRBJ1-4

cdr3_nt: TGTGCCAGCAGCTTACGAGGGGGAGGCAATCAGCCCCAGCATTTT
cdr3_aa: CASSLRGGGNQPQHF
d_call: NA
v_call: TRBV7-6
clone_size: NA
j_call: TRBJ1-5

cdr3_nt: TGTGCCAGCACGGACACCGCTAGCGCTAGGGGGCAGTTCTTC
cdr3_aa: CASTDTASARGQFF
d_call: NA
v_call: TRBV18
clone_size: NA
j_call: TRBJ2-1

cdr3_nt: TGTGCCAGCAGGGACACGGATTGGCGAACCGGGGAGCTGTTTTTT
cdr3_aa: CASRDTDWRTGELFF
d_call: NA
v_call: TRBV28
clone_size: NA
j_call: TRBJ2-2

cdr3_nt: TGTGCCAGCAGTGGGACAGGCAGCTATGGCTACACCTTC
cdr3_aa: CASSGTGSYGYTF
d_call: TRBD1
v_call: TRBV6-1
clone_size: NA
j_call: TRBJ1-2

cdr3_nt: TGTGCCAGCTCACCACTCAGGGCGGGAACCACAGATACGCAGTATTTT
cdr3_aa: CASSPLRAGTTDTQYF
d_call: NA
v_call: TRBV18
clone_size: NA
j_call: TRBJ2-3

cdr3_nt: TGTGCCAGCAGCTACGTCGGGACTCATCAAGAGACCCAGTACTTC
cdr3_aa: CASSYVGTHQETQYF
d_call: NA
v_call: TRBV7-2
clone_size: NA
j_call: TRBJ2-5

cdr3_nt: TGTGCCTGGAGCACCACCGGGACTAGCGGGAGGGAGACCCAGTACTTC
cdr3_aa: CAWSTTGTSGRETQYF
d_call: TRBD2
v_call: TRBV30
clone_size: once
j_call: TRBJ2-5

cdr3_nt: TGCGCCAGCAGCACCCGACAGGGTGTCGATAGCACAGATACGCAGTATTTT
cdr3_aa: CASSTRQGVDSTDTQYF
d_call: TRBD1
v_call: TRBV5-1
clone_size: NA
j_call: TRBJ2-3

cdr3_nt: TGTGCCAGCAGTGCTTGGGACACCACAGATACGCAGTATTTT
cdr3_aa: CASSAWDTTDTQYF
d_call: NA
v_call: TRBV2
clone_size: NA
j_call: TRBJ2-3

cdr3_nt: TGTGCCAGCAGCCCAAGGGGGGGTGGCTACACCTTC
cdr3_aa: CASSPRGGGYTF
d_call: NA
v_call: TRBV2
clone_size: NA
j_call: TRBJ1-2

cdr3_nt: TGTGCCAGCAGGGAGGACGGTTATAATTCACCCCTCCACTTT
cdr3_aa: CASREDGYNSPLHF
d_call: NA
v_call: TRBV6-5
clone_size: NA
j_call: TRBJ1-6

cdr3_nt: TGTGCCAGCAGCTTCTTAGGGGGGGCACCTTTCGAGGACGAGCAGTACTTC
cdr3_aa: CASSFLGGAPFEDEQYF
d_call: NA
v_call: TRBV5-6
clone_size: NA
j_call: TRBJ2-7

cdr3_nt: TGTGCCAGCAGCCGAAGGGGCTACCAAGAGACCCAGTACTTC
cdr3_aa: CASSRRGYQETQYF
d_call: NA
v_call: TRBV11-2
clone_size: once
j_call: TRBJ2-5

cdr3_nt: TGCGCCAGCAGTTCAGACAGGGGAGGTTACGAGCAGTACTTC
cdr3_aa: CASSSDRGGYEQYF
d_call: TRBD1
v_call: TRBV5-1
clone_size: NA
j_call: TRBJ2-7

cdr3_nt: TGCGCCAGCAGCCCGACGATAGGACAGGTAGAGCAGTTCTTC
cdr3_aa: CASSPTIGQVEQFF
d_call: TRBD1
v_call: TRBV5-1
clone_size: NA
j_call: TRBJ2-1

cdr3_nt: TGTGCCTGGAGAGGAGGGGGCTACACCTTC
cdr3_aa: CAWRGGGYTF
d_call: NA
v_call: TRBV30
clone_size: few
j_call: TRBJ1-2

cdr3_nt: TGTGCCAGCAGTGACATATCCCCGACAGACACTGAAGCTTTCTTT
cdr3_aa: CASSDISPTDTEAFF
d_call: NA
v_call: TRBV6-1
clone_size: NA
j_call: TRBJ1-1

cdr3_nt: TGTGCCAGCAGCCCCCTTGGACAGGGGGGACGTGAGCAGTACTTC
cdr3_aa: CASSPLGQGGREQYF
d_call: TRBD1
v_call: TRBV28
clone_size: NA
j_call: TRBJ2-7

cdr3_nt: TGTGCCAGCAGTTTCGGACAGAACTCCAATGAGCAGTTCTTC
cdr3_aa: CASSFGQNSNEQFF
d_call: NA
v_call: TRBV28
clone_size: NA
j_call: TRBJ2-1

cdr3_nt: TGTGCCAGTAGTATCAGAGGGAGGGACTATGGCTACACCTTC
cdr3_aa: CASSIRGRDYGYTF
d_call: NA
v_call: TRBV19
clone_size: NA
j_call: TRBJ1-2

cdr3_nt: TGCGCCAGCAGCTTAAACGCCAGGGGCGGGAGAACTGAAGCTTTCTTT
cdr3_aa: CASSLNARGGRTEAFF
d_call: NA
v_call: TRBV5-1
clone_size: NA
j_call: TRBJ1-1

cdr3_nt: TGTGCCAGCAGCTTGTCGGCGGTATACTATGGCTACACCTTC
cdr3_aa: CASSLSAVYYGYTF
d_call: NA
v_call: TRBV5-6
clone_size: NA
j_call: TRBJ1-2

cdr3_nt: TGTGCCAGCAGCGGCTCTAGCGGGAGTTTGGACACCGGGGAGCTGTTTTTT
cdr3_aa: CASSGSSGSLDTGELFF
d_call: TRBD2
v_call: TRBV9
clone_size: NA
j_call: TRBJ2-2

cdr3_nt: TGTGCCAGCGACCGACAGGGGGCTATACAGCCCCAGCATTTT
cdr3_aa: CASDRQGAIQPQHF
d_call: TRBD1
v_call: TRBV2
clone_size: NA
j_call: TRBJ1-5

cdr3_nt: TGTGCCAGCAGCTTGGGGATAGCGTATGACAATGAGCAGTTCTTC
cdr3_aa: CASSLGIAYDNEQFF
d_call: NA
v_call: TRBV5-4
clone_size: once
j_call: TRBJ2-1

cdr3_nt: TGTGCCAGCAGTGAAGGCGGGGTGTGGCGGGGCTACACCTTC
cdr3_aa: CASSEGGVWRGYTF
d_call: NA
v_call: TRBV25-1
clone_size: once
j_call: TRBJ1-2

cdr3_nt: TGCAGCGCCGCCCACGGTATCTACGAGCAGTACTTC
cdr3_aa: CSAAHGIYEQYF
d_call: NA
v_call: TRBV29-1
clone_size: NA
j_call: TRBJ2-7

cdr3_nt: TGTGCCAGCAGTGAACAGGGGGCGCGGGGCAATCAGCCCCAGCATTTT
cdr3_aa: CASSEQGARGNQPQHF
d_call: TRBD1
v_call: TRBV6-1
clone_size: NA
j_call: TRBJ1-5

cdr3_nt: TGTGCCAGCAGCTTGGGGGCGGCGGGACGGCCCCAGCATTTT
cdr3_aa: CASSLGAAGRPQHF
d_call: NA
v_call: TRBV5-6
clone_size: NA
j_call: TRBJ1-5

cdr3_nt: TGTGCCAGCAGCCCCCGGGTATCGGATGGGAAAAACATTCAGTACTTC
cdr3_aa: CASSPRVSDGKNIQYF
d_call: NA
v_call: TRBV13
clone_size: NA
j_call: TRBJ2-4